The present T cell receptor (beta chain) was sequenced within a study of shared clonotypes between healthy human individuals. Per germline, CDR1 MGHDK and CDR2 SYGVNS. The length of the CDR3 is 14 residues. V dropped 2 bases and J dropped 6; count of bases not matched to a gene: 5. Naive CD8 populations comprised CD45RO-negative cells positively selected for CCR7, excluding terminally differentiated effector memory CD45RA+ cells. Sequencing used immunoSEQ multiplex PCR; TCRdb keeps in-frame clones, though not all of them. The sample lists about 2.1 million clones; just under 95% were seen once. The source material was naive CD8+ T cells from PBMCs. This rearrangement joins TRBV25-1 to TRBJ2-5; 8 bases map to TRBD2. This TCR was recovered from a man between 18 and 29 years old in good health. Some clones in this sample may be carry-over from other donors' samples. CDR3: CASSETGGGQTQYF. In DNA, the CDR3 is TGTGCCAGCAGTGAAACGGGGGGGGGCCAGACCCAGTACTTC.